The 15 T cell receptor beta chains below were found in one sample sequenced in a study of T cells expressing NK-cell markers. TCRdb reprocessed the 5' RACE reads, keeping one entry per CDR3 protein, no DNA. Its listing shows 350,000 to 400,000 distinct CDR3 sequences. Sequences were obtained from blood T cells: a sorted CD56 or NKG2C T cell subset, CD4+ or CD8+ T cells, or bulk PBMC T cells (not recorded which). These receptors originate from a woman between 45 and 60 years old in good health.

The rearrangement joins TRBV5-1 to TRBJ2-2. The CDR3 runs 14 residues. Germline V gene data show CDR1 as SGHRS and CDR2 as YFSETQ. The CDR3 spells CASSSGLNTGELFF.

The chain uses TRBV29-1 and TRBJ2-5. Germline values: CDR1 SQVTM, CDR2 ANQGSEA. The CDR3 sequence is 13 residues long. This CDR3 reads CSVVFGPQETQYF.

The chain uses TRBV10-1 and TRBJ2-7; no DNA is available, so the TRBD2 call from TCRdb remains unchecked. Germline CDR1 is WNHNN and CDR2 is SYGVQD (reference sequence). The CDR3 has 15 amino acids. The CDR3 region is CASSESASGKYEQYF.

The genes are TRBV4-1 and TRBJ2-1; TCRdb reports TRBD1, a call that lacks DNA to check it against. The CDR3 sequence is 16 residues long. Germline CDR1 MGHRA, CDR2 YSYEKL. CDR3 protein: CATQRTGGNSYNEQFF.

The chain carries TRBV9 and TRBJ2-7; TCRdb reports TRBD1, a call that lacks DNA to check it against. This CDR3 has 14 amino acids. Per germline, CDR1 SGDLS and CDR2 YYNGEE. The CDR3 spells CASSPGQGLSEQYF. Full variable domain (rest looked up from reference TRBV9 and TRBJ2-7): DSGVTQTPKHLITATGQRVTLRCSPRSGDLSVYWYQQSLDQGLQFLIQYYNGEERAKGNILERFSAQQFPDLHSELNLSSLELGDSALYFCASSPGQGLSEQYFGPGTRLTVT.

This CDR3 reads CSAQIPGGQNIQYF. The chain links TRBV20-1 to TRBJ2-4; TCRdb calls TRBD1, which cannot be checked without DNA. Germline values: CDR1 DFQATT, CDR2 SNEGSKA (reference sequence). The CDR3 covers 14 residues.

The chain joins TRBV25-1 to TRBJ2-6. Germline CDR1 reads MGHDK; CDR2 reads SYGVNS. The CDR3 consists of 15 residues. This CDR3 reads CASSDNQAGANVLTF.

The chain carries TRBV27 and TRBJ2-1; TCRdb's D call, TRBD2, is unchecked because there is no DNA. The CDR3 is made up of 16 amino acids. CDR1 MNHEY and CDR2 SMNVEV come from the germline V gene (reference sequence). CDR3 amino acids: CATGLAAGWSYNEQFF.

CDR3 loop: CASSPISGRYDNEQFF. This rearrangement joins TRBV7-9 to TRBJ2-1; TCRdb outputs TRBD2, but without DNA this stays unchecked. The CDR3 covers 16 residues. Germline V lookup: CDR1 SEHNR, CDR2 FQNEAQ (reference sequence).

The chain joins TRBV20-1 to TRBJ2-1; TCRdb returns TRBD2, unconfirmable since there is no DNA. In germline, CDR1 is DFQATT, CDR2 SNEGSKA (reference sequence). The CDR3 extends over 14 amino acids. The CDR3 sequence: CSPPGLAGGPPLFF.

The rearrangement links TRBV29-1 to TRBJ2-2; TCRdb gives TRBD2 as the D gene, but with no DNA this cannot be confirmed. CDR1 and CDR2 from the germline V gene are SQVTM and ANQGSEA. The CDR3 sequence is 17 residues long. CDR3 sequence reads: CSASGTSGKRSTGELFF.

V and J are TRBV7-3 and TRBJ2-3; absent DNA, TCRdb's TRBD1 call cannot be checked. Looked up from germline, CDR1 is SGHTA and CDR2 is FQGTGA. The CDR3 runs 14 residues. The CDR3 reads CASSPGQGAYTQYF.

The chain uses TRBV11-2 and TRBJ2-1; without DNA, the TCRdb call of TRBD2 cannot be checked. The CDR3 runs to 15 residues. Germline CDR1 is SGHAT and CDR2 is FQNNGV. The CDR3 here is CASGASGTIINEQFF.

The chain has TRBV15 and TRBJ2-1; TCRdb names TRBD1, which stays unverified in the absence of DNA. Germline loops: CDR1 LNHNV, CDR2 YYDKDF (reference sequence). The CDR3 runs 17 residues. The CDR3 reads CATSSPGAGTGVYEQFF.

The V and J genes are TRBV30 and TRBJ2-1; the D call from TCRdb, TRBD2, cannot be confirmed without DNA. The CDR3 length is 13 residues. In germline, CDR1 is GTSNPN, CDR2 SVGIG (reference sequence). The CDR3 region is CAGTGTIRGEQFF.